Detailed here is one T cell receptor beta chain. Its recognized antigen is unknown. The cohort was made up of around 720 healthy bone marrow donors. At the time of sampling, all cohort members were nominally healthy, though unrecorded immune exposures were likely present. The donor tested CMV seronegative, placing the donor among the 350 to 400 seronegative members of the cohort. Each donor provided a peripheral blood sample, and peripheral blood mononuclear cells were used for TCR beta sequencing. Genomic DNA was extracted from the blood cell samples with the Qiagen DNeasy Blood Extraction Kit. This record comes from a study of cytomegalovirus exposure and HLA in healthy donors (dated by TCRdb to 2015 to 2018). General notes on the study: According to an earlier analysis of a few hundred of the donors, about 170 million T cells yielded 117 million unique TCR beta sequences and around 280 Gb of sequence data. In addition to the first cohort of 666 subjects, a separate validation cohort of about 120 different subjects was used. To decide whether each TCR beta V gene segment behaved as functional or pseudogenic, an earlier analysis of 587 of the donors relied on high-throughput TCR beta sequencing. Roughly five DR-DQ haplotypes were handled as single units for association and clustering because linkage in the cohort was strong. Rather than drawing on any new phenotypic data, the later analysis identified candidate immune exposures from TCR beta sequences and the way those sequences occurred across donors. Among 300 to 500 genotyped donors of the cohort, an average of roughly 230,000 unique TCR beta nucleotide sequences was sequenced per donor, of which roughly 18% were non-productive. All discovery cohort repertoires had been generated on a single sequencing platform. HLA typing included class I and class II loci at four-digit resolution. Of the 300 to 500 genotyped donors, 75% to 85% were placed in the genetic ancestry cluster associated with self-reported Caucasian donors. The study combined high-throughput TCR immunosequencing, statistical association of individual TCRs with disease status, and machine learning to predict cytomegalovirus infection status. In a later analysis, previously published TCR beta repertoires from hundreds of donors were re-analyzed and high-resolution HLA genotyping was added so that TCR occurrence patterns could be studied. The study was designed to test whether signatures of past pathogen exposure could be identified by cataloging public T cell receptors. The study used immunosequencing to profile the T cell repertoires of 666 subjects and linked those repertoires to cytomegalovirus serostatus. Alongside the repertoire data, information on donor age, sex, ethnicity and CMV serostatus was compiled. Typing coverage varied by locus: about 629-630 donors for A, B, C, DRB1 and DQB1; 522 for DQA1; 600 to 610 for DPA1; 450 to 480 for DPB1. Roughly 300 gigabases of sequencing data and 70 million to 100 million unique TCR sequences made up an early release that covered 500 to 650 HLA-typed donors. Genome-wide SNP genotypes for about 65% of the roughly 700 donors were used in a later genetic analysis, which treated that subset as a discovery cohort. What the study reported, not specific to this receptor: Because counts were too low, roughly 16 rarely observed V segments, including chromosome 9 orphons, were excluded from the earlier analysis of several hundred of the donors. Several of the top co-occurrence clusters appeared to be linked to parvovirus B19, influenza, CMV and Epstein-Barr virus, according to a later analysis. In a later analysis, the rate of TCR association differed among HLA loci, with DRB1 alleles having the most associated TCRs and HLA-C alleles having the fewest. A further reported finding was that TCR beta sequences accurately predicted the HLA-A and HLA-B alleles for most subjects in the first cohort. A total of roughly 160 TCR beta chains were listed by the study as associated with cytomegalovirus. Specific HLA alleles were associated with over 15,000 TCR beta sequences at a false discovery rate of 0.05 in a later analysis. The cohort was sequenced for TCR beta chains only, and without alpha or paired-chain data the features that could be detected were limited. Because HLA typing was missing for some donors at each locus, association tests included only the typed subset. When HLA alleles, especially DR and DQ, strongly co-occurred, TCR associations were difficult to assign to individual alleles. Sequencing depth was assumed to be roughly uniform across donors in the presence/absence analyses, though that assumption may not hold. A later genetic analysis reported fewer N-insertions in productive TCRs among donors in an Asian-associated ancestry cluster than the roughly 650-donor mean. A cluster of highly shared sequence variants was judged likely to represent a technical artifact of the sequencing pipeline. Some IMGT-functional V segments, including TRBV6-2 and TRBV6-3, could not be told apart with the 87-base-pair reads, so those segments were excluded. Correlated functional status among segregating V segments might reflect linkage disequilibrium, but an unknown experimental factor could not be ruled out. In a later analysis, most CMV-associated TCR beta chains were found to appear HLA-restricted, with HLA associations seemingly driven largely by CMV exposure. CMV serostatus was the only immune exposure information available for the cohort. It was suggested by the authors that the approach could potentially be generalized to other disease states and immunological phenotypes. In a later analysis, HLA-associated TCR beta chains were found to be more clonally expanded and to have lower generation probabilities than equally common non-associated chains. An association between a missense DCLRE1C variant and V-gene and J-gene trimming of TCR beta chains was found in a later genetic analysis and replicated in an independent cohort. The classifier was reported to diagnose cytomegalovirus status with high specificity and sensitivity in both the original cohort and the validation cohort. A few of the identified cytomegalovirus-associated TCR beta chains were confirmed in vitro to be specific for cytomegalovirus antigens. Across donors, most TCR sequences were observed very rarely, whereas some public TCRs were present in many individuals. In an earlier analysis of fewer than 750 of the donors, most TCR beta V segments were observed in productive rearrangements about 90% or about 30% of the time, broadly matching IMGT annotations.

Library prep was done by the immunoSEQ multiplex PCR assay. The multiplex PCR relied on a mix of 60 forward primers for TCR Vbeta segments and 13 reverse primers for TCR Jbeta segments. A multiplex PCR assay on genomic DNA amplified the CDR3 region of rearranged TCR beta genes. The amplified TCR beta libraries were sequenced on the Illumina HiSeq System as 87-base-pair reads. As for the original processing: A later analysis counted 65 million to 90 million unique TCR beta chains across the 500 to 850 repertoires, and 10 million to 12 million of these chains were shared by at least two donors. Raw reads were error-corrected and collapsed into unique sequences with a nearest-neighbor algorithm that merged closely related sequences to remove PCR and sequencing errors. V, D and J gene segments were assigned by aligning CDR3 sequences to IMGT reference sequences. For a sequence to be retained, a match of at least six nucleotides to both a V gene segment and a J gene segment was required. Rearrangements were classified as productive when the CDR3 lacked stop codons and remained in frame with V and J, and all other rearrangements were classified as non-productive. Following IMGT convention, CDR3 was defined as the stretch from the second conserved V-encoded cysteine up to the conserved J-encoded phenylalanine. Sequences without an unambiguous match to a single V gene segment were excluded from the earlier analysis of several hundred of the donors. In an earlier analysis of approximately 590 of the donors, V segments were called functional above 56.7% productive rearrangements and were called segregating when the between-donor standard deviation exceeded 5%. A statistical classification framework was built for diagnosing cytomegalovirus status from the catalog of TCR beta chain sequences. A later analysis assigned V and J genes by comparing TCR nucleotide sequences with IMGT/GENE-DB human TR gene sequences. The TCRdist pipeline was used in a later analysis to assign CDR3 sequences and most-parsimonious VDJ recombination scenarios. In a later analysis, every TCR beta chain was defined by the combination of its CDR3 amino acid sequence and its V-gene family, and reads without a unique V-gene family were dropped. A later analysis removed 592 highly shared, low-generation-probability nucleotide sequences to deal with suspected cross-contamination and a sequencing artifact. A later analysis calculated a clonal expansion index for each public chain from normalized within-repertoire ranks of inferred template counts. In a later analysis, generation probabilities were computed with a VDJ recombination model fitted to out-of-frame rearrangements, and the resulting probabilities were checked against IGoR. A later analysis scored TCR-TCR, TCR-HLA and TCR-CMV co-occurrence with hypergeometric tests, applying a repertoire-size bias correction to TCR pairs. A later analysis estimated false discovery rates by permuting HLA or CMV assignments 20 times. In a later analysis, co-occurring TCRs were grouped with DBSCAN, and TCRdist sequence similarity was added when clustering was performed within HLA-allele-positive subsets. Repertoires with fewer than 30,000 or more than 120,000 public chains were left out of co-occurrence clustering, as were about five repertoires with anomalous nucleotide sharing. The table comes from immuneACCESS by way of TCRdb, which keeps in-frame sequences with V and J called. Part of the clones is missing from these tables; in studies checked, under half for an unresolved V gene and the rest for unknown reasons. V and J calls and clone size are as listed in that table; D and trimming were resolved from the DNA. The sample table includes roughly 75,000 clones. Of the sample, about 5% is held by the ten largest clones.

Trimming removed 6 bases from V and 5 bases from J; the gene matches leave 8 bases unexplained. Sequences LNHDA (CDR1) and SQIVND (CDR2) are obtained from the germline V gene (reference sequence). From the cysteine up to the phenylalanine, the CDR3 has a length of 15 residues. The only DNA kept is the CDR3, 45 bases in frame from the first base. In this chain, TRBV19 is recombined with TRBJ2-5, and 11 bases in between align with TRBD2. This clonotype was sampled from a man in his forties in good health and CMV-seronegative. Sequencing was performed on PBMCs. Read as DNA, the sequence is TGTGCCAGTAGCTTACTAGCGGGAGTTTGGGAGACCCAGTACTTC. It codes for CASSLLAGVWETQYF.